This T cell receptor beta chain was sequenced during a study of PD-L1 blockade in urothelial cancer. Study at large: About 90% of the roughly 29 patients were men with bladder-origin urothelial cancer. T cells numbered a median of 141,255 in the blood samples. Study results and limitations: Prediction of better survival came from below-median pretreatment blood TCR clonality.

The time point was: pretreatment peripheral blood. Locally advanced or metastatic urothelial carcinoma affected the patients. Profiled with immunoSEQ multiplex PCR; TCRdb holds only in-frame clones, not every one. The profile shows 100,000 to 150,000 clones, around 84% of them singletons. About this clone: The antigen is undetermined.

The germline gives CDR1 MNHNS, CDR2 SASEGT. The V gene lost 6 bases and the J gene lost 0 bases, with 11 bases spanning the gap. This CDR3 comprises 15 residues. Source: PBMCs, taken around atezolizumab (anti-PD-L1) treatment. This chain connects TRBV6-1 to TRBJ1-4, with D perhaps matching TRBD1 (6 bases). This sequence originates from a man in his forties or fifties with urothelial cancer. The CDR3 loop reads CASRTQGATNEKLFF. The CDR3 DNA follows: TGTGCCAGCAGAACACAGGGAGCAACTAATGAAAAACTGTTTTTT.